This T cell receptor (beta chain) was observed in a study of blood T cell repertoires in COVID-19 (dated by TCRdb to about 2020). A note on the overall study: Collaborator samples came from the United States, Italy and Spain and covered acute and convalescent phases of COVID-19. Where available, HLA class I and class II types were taken from metadata supplied by the sample provider and were not determined by assay-based typing. Deeply sampled blood TCRbeta repertoires from subjects exposed to, actively infected with, or recovered from COVID-19 were included in the dataset. Sample metadata almost always included a de-identified subject ID, COVID-19 status, age in years and sex. The repertoires were released in a freely available public database intended as a resource for research on the immune response to SARS-CoV-2. Samples came from the ongoing ImmuneRACE study (first 160 participants) plus 1,254 subjects from 6 global collaborators. The material from the prospective study consisted of cDNA or gDNA derived from T cells, B-cell-depleted T cells, or PBMCs. Study-wide findings and limitations: The amount of clinical and demographic metadata varied by source and participant and was provided uncurated.

The CDR3 starts with the cysteine, ends with the phenylalanine, and has 14 residues. Here the CDR3 DNA is all that survives: 42 bases in frame from base 1. Taken from the germline V gene, the CDR1 and CDR2 loops are MNHEY and SVGAGI. The V and J ends are trimmed by 4 bases and 10 bases, leaving 14 bases between them. In the prospective study, participants were 18 to 89 years old, resided in fewer than 25 geographic areas of the United States, and were enrolled through a virtual design. Cohort assignment in the prospective study relied on participant-reported clinical history from a screening survey and a study questionnaire. In the prospective study, mobile phlebotomists collected whole blood, serum and a nasopharyngeal or oropharyngeal swab from each participant. Additional blood draws and questionnaires over a roughly two-month period could optionally be provided by prospective study participants. Prospective study blood samples were shipped either frozen or at room temperature before DNA extraction.

In this sample, this clone turned up a few times. Its antigen remains unidentified. Base quality data are lacking; no much larger clone is found one base away. TCRbeta CDR3 regions were amplified from genomic DNA by means of the immunoSEQ Assay, a bias-controlled multiplex PCR. Turning to the authors' computational methods: The number of nucleated cells in each sample was estimated by amplification of reference gene primers within the assay. To quantify the absolute abundance of each unique TCRbeta CDR3 rearrangement, sequence reads were collapsed and filtered. Productive Simpson clonality was computed per sample as the square root of Simpson's diversity index over productive rearrangements. The source is immuneACCESS, and TCRdb retained only in-frame sequences with V and J called. Part of the clones is not carried over; for the studies checked, unresolved V genes explain less than half of this, and the remainder is unexplained. For V, J and clone size, that table is used; D and trimming come from the DNA. A total of about 210,000 clones appear in this sample, 70% to 90% of them only once. Approximately 4.6% of the sample is taken by the ten largest.

This receptor was obtained from a man aged 25 to 40 with acute COVID-19. The chain uses TRBV6-5 and TRBJ1-6; the D segment cannot be called with confidence. Sequencing was done on a sample of PBMCs or T cells enriched from blood (not recorded which). The CDR3 reads CASSFSLPGSPLHF. The base sequence is TGTGCCAGCAGTTTTTCGTTACCAGGATCACCCCTCCACTTT.